Given below is one T cell receptor beta chain in context. Its antigen remains unidentified. Base qualities were left out, and no much larger clone turns up one base away. Between the V and J ends, shortened by 4 bases and 2 bases respectively, the junction contains 6 bases. The germline V gene encodes CDR1 MNHNY and CDR2 SVGAGI (reference sequence). Counted from cysteine to phenylalanine, this CDR3 has 12 amino acids. Of the read, only the CDR3 DNA is kept; its 36 bases are in frame from base 1. The method behind the library was the immunoSEQ multiplex PCR assay. Held by TCRdb, this immuneACCESS table contains in-frame sequences only and omits some clones. Under half of the omission traces to an unresolved V gene where checked; the cause of the rest is unknown. For this sample the table gives 45,000 to 60,000 clones, of which 80% to 90% were detected only once. The ten biggest clones cover approximately 8% of the sample.

The sample comes from a study of T cell changes during pregnancy in multiple sclerosis (dated by TCRdb to between 2018 and 2021). For context, the study as a whole: In women with multiple sclerosis, the researchers looked at how the T cell repertoire shifted as pregnancy progressed.

This specimen was CD8+ T cells from peripheral blood mononuclear cells, taken in the second trimester of pregnancy. This chain joins TRBV6-6 to TRBJ2-7, with a weak D call of TRBD1 (6 bases match). The receptor comes from a female donor with multiple sclerosis, enrolled in a pregnancy study. The CDR3 region has the sequence CASSWTAYEQYF. The DNA sequence reads TGTGCCAGCAGTTGGACAGCCTACGAGCAGTACTTC.